Described below is a single T cell receptor (beta chain) sequence and its context. Sequenced by immunoSEQ multiplex PCR; TCRdb stores in-frame clones only, minus some. The table lists roughly 260,000 clones, 80% to 90% of them singletons, with around 1.8% in the top ten. Recruits, aged roughly 18 to 89 years, lived in roughly 22 US areas. The study assigned cohorts using participant-reported clinical history. Recovered Cohort 3 donors showed two negative PCRs, clearance, or symptom resolution. These data originate in a study of blood T cell repertoires in COVID-19. CDR3 length equals 16 residues. V was pared by 2 bases and J by 2 bases, with 5 bases of the junction left unmatched. Germline-derived CDR1 and CDR2 are MNHEY and SMNVEV (reference sequence).

Source material: PBMCs or T cells enriched from blood (not recorded which). The TCR sequence derives from a woman aged 45-65 years who had recovered from COVID-19. This chain uses TRBV27 with TRBJ1-2; TRBD1 aligns across 10 bases. This CDR3 reads CASSLMGQGPNYGYTF. In DNA form, the CDR3 reads TGTGCCAGCAGTTTAATGGGACAGGGGCCGAACTATGGCTACACCTTC.